One and the same sample provided the 20 T cell receptor beta chains below, sequenced in a study of OX40 agonist ivuxolimab in advanced cancers. TCRdb's table, derived via immunoSEQ multiplex PCR, lists solely in-frame clones and lacks some. The sample lists 55,000 to 90,000 clones; approximately 90% were seen once. The sequencing used CD4+ or CD8+ T cells sorted from blood, collected in a trial of the OX40 agonist ivuxolimab. Receptors originate from an adult with an advanced solid tumor such as melanoma, head and neck, liver or kidney cancer.

The rearrangement links TRBV7-9 to TRBJ2-6, with D tentatively TRBD1 (6 bases). Germline V lookup: CDR1 SEHNR, CDR2 FQNEAQ (reference sequence). Deletions cut 2 bases from V and 4 bases from J, with 15 bases between. This CDR3 is built from 17 residues. The CDR3: CASSLYGTIIGANVLTF. CDR3 nucleotide sequence: TGTGCCAGCAGCTTATACGGGACAATAATCGGGGCCAACGTCCTGACTTTC. The whole variable domain, remainder taken from reference TRBV7-9 and TRBJ2-6, is DTGVSQNPRHKITKRGQNVTFRCDPISEHNRLYWYRQTLGQGPEFLTYFQNEAQLEKSRLLSDRFSAERPKGSFSTLEIQRTEQGDSAMYLCASSLYGTIIGANVLTFGAGSRLTVL.

This sequence joins TRBV10-3 and TRBJ1-5; perhaps TRBD1 as D (6 bases). The CDR3 loop spans 13 amino acids. CDR1 ENHRY and CDR2 SYGVKD come from the germline V gene. V was cut by 6 bases and J by 5 bases, with 11 bases left in between. CDR3 protein: CAIRDRYDQPQHF. The DNA of the CDR3 is TGTGCCATCAGGGACAGATACGATCAGCCCCAGCATTTT.

This chain uses TRBV7-2 with TRBJ2-2, with D possibly being TRBD2 (6 bases). The ends were cut back, 8 bases at V and 0 bases at J, with 13 bases in the middle. Germline V gives CDR1 SGHTA, CDR2 FQGNSA. The length of the CDR3 is 15 residues. Here the CDR3 reads CASAPRLANTGELFF. The CDR3 nucleotides are TGTGCCAGCGCGCCGAGACTAGCGAACACCGGGGAGCTGTTTTTT.

The chain links TRBV19 to TRBJ2-5; possible D gene TRBD2, 7 bases. With 5 bases removed from V and 5 bases from J, the gap between germline ends came to 15 bases. CDR3 length: 14 amino acids. The germline V gene has CDR1 LNHDA and CDR2 SQIVND (reference sequence). The CDR3 reads CASSFRGAEETQYF. CDR3 DNA sequence: TGTGCCAGTAGTTTCCGGGGGGCCGAGGAGACCCAGTACTTC.

The chain carries TRBV19 and TRBJ2-7, with 9 bases aligning to TRBD1. The CDR3 spans 16 residues. V shed 1 base, J shed 6 bases, and the junction held 10 bases outside the gene matches. Germline assignment: CDR1 LNHDA and CDR2 SQIVND (reference sequence). CDR3 in amino acids: CASSIVRTGAPREQYF. CDR3 coding DNA: TGTGCCAGTAGTATAGTTCGGACAGGGGCGCCCCGCGAGCAGTACTTC.

This clone was seen a single time. The chain couples TRBV7-9 to TRBJ1-1; D is possibly TRBD1 (5 bases). The CDR3 loop spans 16 amino acids. Germline CDR1 reads SEHNR; CDR2 reads FQNEAQ (reference sequence). V was clipped by 5 bases and J by 4 bases, with 20 bases between them. DNA of the CDR3: TGTGCCAGCAGCCCCGGGACCGTAGGGCAGACCACTGAAGCTTTCTTT. Its translation is CASSPGTVGQTTEAFF.

The chain carries TRBV18 and TRBJ1-4, with D perhaps TRBD1 (6 bases). CDR3 length: 13 residues. Germline V gene sequence: CDR1 KGHSH, CDR2 LQKENI. The ends were cut back, 4 bases at V and 8 bases at J, with 11 bases in the middle. This CDR3 reads CASSQGGDEKLFF. CDR3 sequence (DNA): TGTGCCAGCTCACAGGGGGGAGACGAAAAACTGTTTTTT.

This rearrangement joins TRBV28 to TRBJ2-3; 16 bases agree with TRBD2. Germline V gives CDR1 MDHEN, CDR2 SYDVKM. J lost 0 bases, V lost 7 bases, and 7 bases had no gene match. The CDR3 runs to 18 residues. Here the CDR3 reads CASTGLAGGVASTDTQYF. For the CDR3, the DNA is TGTGCCAGCACGGGACTAGCGGGGGGGGTTGCTAGCACAGATACGCAGTATTTT.

This clone was found once. For the CDR3, the DNA is TGTGCCACCGCGGGCAGGACTAGCACAGATACGCAGTATTTT. This translates into CATAGRTSTDTQYF. The rearrangement links TRBV6-5 to TRBJ2-3; D is perhaps TRBD2 (5 bases). V gave up 10 bases and J gave up 0 bases, with 14 bases separating them. The CDR3 spans 14 residues. Germline assignment: CDR1 MNHEY and CDR2 SVGAGI.

J is TRBJ2-2 and V is TRBV9; D uncertain. Germline V gives CDR1 SGDLS, CDR2 YYNGEE. The CDR3 runs to 15 residues. V shed 2 bases and J shed 3 bases, with 11 bases lying between them. The CDR3 sequence is CASSVAGFDTGELFF. As DNA, the CDR3 is TGTGCCAGCAGCGTCGCAGGATTTGACACCGGGGAGCTGTTTTTT.

This chain joins TRBV5-6 and TRBJ2-7; no clear D gene. This CDR3 region has 15 residues. V lost 4 bases and J lost 5, with 19 bases in between. Germline CDR1 is SGHDT and CDR2 is YYEEEE. This chain's CDR3 is CASSVYLGKRDEQYF. CDR3 DNA: TGTGCCAGCAGCGTGTACCTAGGAAAGCGCGACGAGCAGTACTTC.

This clone was counted a few times. The chain carries TRBV10-3 and TRBJ2-5; 11 bases are a match to TRBD2. The CDR3 extends over 14 amino acids. Germline V gives CDR1 ENHRY, CDR2 SYGVKD. The J segment lost 5 bases and the V segment lost 6 bases, leaving 5 bases of the junction unmatched. The CDR3 nucleotides read TGTGCCATCAGAGCGGGACTAGCGGCCGAGACCCAGTACTTC. Translated: CAIRAGLAAETQYF.

The chain combines TRBV11-2 with TRBJ1-3; 7 positions match TRBD1. This CDR3 region has 16 residues. Unmatched junction bases numbered 4, after V lost 2 bases and J lost 0 bases. Per germline, CDR1 SGHAT and CDR2 FQNNGV. CDR3 DNA sequence: TGTGCCAGCAGCTTAACAGGGGCAAACTCTGGAAACACCATATATTTT. Its translation is CASSLTGANSGNTIYF. The variable domain in full, completed from reference TRBV11-2 and TRBJ1-3, reads EAGVAQSPRYKIIEKRQSVAFWCNPISGHATLYWYQQILGQGPKLLIQFQNNGVVDDSQLPKDRFSAERLKGVDSTLKIQPAKLEDSAVYLCASSLTGANSGNTIYFGEGSWLTVV.

This clone has just one count. The gene calls are TRBV12-5 and TRBJ2-6, with 7 bases matching TRBD1. CDR3 size: 16 residues. V shed 2 bases, J shed 5 bases, and the junction held 6 bases outside the gene matches. The germline gives CDR1 LGHNT, CDR2 FRNRAP. In nucleotides, the CDR3 is TGTGCTAGTGGTTTGTCCTCGACAGGGTGGGCCAACGTCCTGACTTTC. Protein sequence: CASGLSSTGWANVLTF. The full variable domain, with the rest looked up from reference TRBV12-5 and TRBJ2-6, is DARVTQTPRHKVTEMGQEVTMRCQPILGHNTVFWYRQTMMQGLELLAYFRNRAPLDDSGMPKDRFSAEMPDATLATLKIQPSEPRDSAVYFCASGLSSTGWANVLTFGAGSRLTVL.

The gene calls are TRBV6-5 and TRBJ2-7, with 7 bases fitting TRBD2. Unmatched junction bases numbered 8, after V lost 7 bases and J lost 5 bases. Per germline, CDR1 MNHEY and CDR2 SVGAGI. The CDR3 runs 13 residues. The CDR3 coding sequence is TGTGCCAGCATCCAATGGGACTACGACGAGCAGTACTTC. This translates into CASIQWDYDEQYF.

The chain recombines TRBV2 with TRBJ2-7; 10 nucleotides agree with TRBD2. J was trimmed by 5 bases and V by 8 bases; bases with no gene match: 6. Germline CDR1 and CDR2: SNHLY and FYNNEI. This CDR3 contains 13 residues. CDR3 residues: CASEAGGFNEQYF. The CDR3 DNA reads TGTGCCAGCGAAGCGGGGGGGTTCAACGAGCAGTACTTC.

This chain joins TRBV7-2 and TRBJ2-5; 7 nucleotides line up with TRBD1. The germline V gene has CDR1 SGHTA and CDR2 FQGNSA. This CDR3 spans 14 amino acids. J lost 0 bases, V lost 6 bases, and 4 bases had no gene match. Written as DNA, the CDR3 is TGTGCCAGCAGGCCCAGGGGGTACCAAGAGACCCAGTACTTC. It codes for CASRPRGYQETQYF.

This clone has a single count. The V gene is TRBV5-4, the J gene TRBJ2-2; no firm D call. CDR1 SGHNT and CDR2 YYREEE come from the germline V gene (reference sequence). This CDR3 has 15 residues. Trimming cost V 3 bases and J 7 bases, with 16 bases left between them. CDR3 protein: CASSSDSHSNGELFF. In nucleotides, the CDR3 is TGTGCCAGCAGCTCAGACTCCCACTCCAACGGGGAGCTGTTTTTT.

V gene TRBV7-9 combines with J gene TRBJ2-3; TRBD1 matches 9 bases. With 9 bases clipped from V and 0 bases from J, the junction kept 7 bases outside the gene matches. CDR1 SEHNR and CDR2 FQNEAQ come from the germline V gene (reference sequence). The CDR3 is 15 residues long. Here the CDR3 reads CASTTQGASTDTQYF. For the CDR3, the DNA is TGTGCCAGTACCACACAGGGGGCAAGCACAGATACGCAGTATTTT.

The chain has TRBV11-2 and TRBJ2-5, with 9 bases identical to TRBD2. Germline CDR1 is SGHAT and CDR2 is FQNNGV. There are 16 residues in the CDR3. The junction had 11 bases not matched to a gene; V was cut back by 4 bases and J by 5 bases. The CDR3 protein is CASSSSGGGAWETQYF. In DNA form, the CDR3 reads TGTGCCAGCAGCTCCTCTGGCGGGGGGGCCTGGGAGACCCAGTACTTC.